The sequence of this TCR beta chain was determined in a study of shared clonotypes between healthy human individuals. Across the whole study: Donors, aged 18 to 49, were a couple of women and a few men. Plates per donor: three CD4 naive, three CD4 memory, two CD8 naive, one CD8 memory. Study-level findings and limits: It was the few donors that limited the genetic and exposure-history diversity represented.

Produced via immunoSEQ multiplex PCR; TCRdb's table is partial and in-frame only. The data show some 2.1 million clones, 95% seen once. Division of CD4+ cells produced a CD45RA+ naive subset and a CD45RA-negative memory subset. The CDR3 length is 13 residues. V shed 0 bases and J shed 1 base, with 2 bases lying between them. CDR1 is LNHNV and CDR2 is YYDKDF in the germline V gene (reference sequence). On this clone itself: Its antigen is still unknown.

This chain links TRBV15 with TRBJ2-3; D unclear. The sequencing input was naive CD4+ T cells sorted from blood. Subset noted: CD45RA+ positively selected. This clonotype was obtained from a man aged 18 to 30 in good health. CDR3 sequence: CATSREGTDTQYF. The CDR3, as DNA: TGTGCCACCAGCAGAGAGGGCACAGATACGCAGTATTTT.